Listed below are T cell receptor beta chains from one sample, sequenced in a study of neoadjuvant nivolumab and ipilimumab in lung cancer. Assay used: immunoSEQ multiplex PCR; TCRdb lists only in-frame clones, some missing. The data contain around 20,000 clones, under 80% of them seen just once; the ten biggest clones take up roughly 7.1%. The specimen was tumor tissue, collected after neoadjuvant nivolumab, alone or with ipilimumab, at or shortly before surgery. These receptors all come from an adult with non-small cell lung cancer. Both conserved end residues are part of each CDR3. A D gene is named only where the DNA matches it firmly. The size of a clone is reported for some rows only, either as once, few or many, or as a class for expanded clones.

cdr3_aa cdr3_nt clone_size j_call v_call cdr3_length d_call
CAWSAGTSGRMGTDTQYF TGTGCCTGGAGTGCCGGGACTAGCGGGAGAATGGGCACAGATACGCAGTATTTT - TRBJ2-3 TRBV30 18 TRBD2
CASSLQREAFTDTQYF TGTGCCAGCAGCCTCCAGCGGGAGGCATTCACAGATACGCAGTATTTT - TRBJ2-3 TRBV14 16 TRBD2
CASSMFGGDGYTF TGTGCCAGTAGTATGTTCGGGGGAGATGGCTACACCTTC - TRBJ1-2 TRBV19 13 -
CASRSRAPYEQYF TGTGCCAGCCGGTCGAGGGCTCCCTACGAGCAGTACTTC - TRBJ2-7 TRBV27 13 -
CASSALEASYNEQFF TGTGCCAGCAGCGCCTTAGAGGCCTCCTACAATGAGCAGTTCTTC - TRBJ2-1 TRBV7-2 15 -
CASSSSHTDTQYF TGCGCCAGCAGCTCATCTCACACAGATACGCAGTATTTT - TRBJ2-3 TRBV5-1 13 -
CASSLAGWGAANTEAFF TGTGCCAGCAGCTTAGCCGGGTGGGGGGCCGCGAACACTGAAGCTTTCTTT - TRBJ1-1 TRBV7-2 17 -
CASRGGTFINEQFF TGTGCCAGCCGGGGGGGAACTTTTATCAATGAGCAGTTCTTC - TRBJ2-1 TRBV6-5 14 TRBD2
CATSQPNTGELFF TGTGCCACCAGCCAGCCGAACACCGGGGAGCTGTTTTTT - TRBJ2-2 TRBV15 13 -
CASSLDGSWEQYF TGCGCCAGCAGCTTGGATGGCAGTTGGGAGCAGTACTTC - TRBJ2-7 TRBV5-1 13 -
CASSPPPAGTDTQYF TGTGCCAGCTCGCCCCCCCCGGCAGGCACAGATACGCAGTATTTT - TRBJ2-3 TRBV7-8 15 -
CAWSGGVGSGYTF TGTGCCTGGAGCGGGGGTGTTGGGTCCGGCTACACCTTC - TRBJ1-2 TRBV30 13 -
CASSSQRTSGSGELFF TGTGCCAGCAGCTCCCAGAGGACTAGCGGGAGTGGGGAGCTGTTTTTT - TRBJ2-2 TRBV11-2 16 TRBD2
CASSLMPRGLAKNIQYF TGTGCCAGCAGCCTCATGCCTAGGGGGCTAGCCAAAAACATTCAGTACTTC - TRBJ2-4 TRBV7-2 17 TRBD1
CASSSLSGSSYNEQFF TGTGCCAGCTCATCGTTGAGCGGCTCCTCCTACAATGAGCAGTTCTTC - TRBJ2-1 TRBV18 16 -
CASRGDRGRGYTF TGTGCCAGCAGGGGGGACAGGGGGCGAGGCTACACCTTC - TRBJ1-2 TRBV7-2 13 TRBD1
CASSRTGWMDEQYF TGCGCCAGCAGCAGGACAGGGTGGATGGACGAGCAGTACTTC - TRBJ2-7 TRBV5-1 14 TRBD1
CASSLQDKNTEAFF TGTGCCAGCAGTTTACAGGACAAGAACACTGAAGCTTTCTTT - TRBJ1-1 TRBV6-5 14 -
CASSLQPLAGDTDTQYF TGCGCCAGCAGCCTACAACCTTTAGCGGGAGACACAGATACGCAGTATTTT - TRBJ2-3 TRBV4-1 17 TRBD2
CASSETRTDLSGNTIYF TGTGCCAGCAGTGAAACAAGGACAGATCTTTCTGGAAACACCATATATTTT few TRBJ1-3 TRBV6-1 17 -
CASSLGQRNEKLFF TGTGCCAGCAGCTTAGGCCAGAGAAATGAAAAACTGTTTTTT - TRBJ1-4 TRBV7-8 14 -
CASSYGPPATEAFF TGTGCCAGCAGTTACGGTCCCCCGGCCACTGAAGCTTTCTTT - TRBJ1-1 TRBV6-5 14 -
CAWSPTGSGNTIYF TGTGCCTGGAGTCCGACAGGCTCTGGAAACACCATATATTTT - TRBJ1-3 TRBV30 14 -
CAWGSRTGHTGELFF TGTGCCTGGGGGTCTCGGACAGGGCACACCGGGGAGCTGTTTTTT - TRBJ2-2 TRBV30 15 TRBD1
CASSPYRGHHEQYF TGTGCCAGCAGCCCATACAGGGGGCACCACGAGCAGTACTTC - TRBJ2-7 TRBV13 14 TRBD1
CASSPVAGHEQYF TGTGCCAGCAGCCCCGTCGCAGGGCACGAGCAGTACTTC - TRBJ2-7 TRBV5-4 13 -
CASSPFGPRWEETQYF TGTGCCAGCAGCCCCTTCGGTCCTCGGTGGGAGGAGACCCAGTACTTC - TRBJ2-5 TRBV7-9 16 -
CASRGGISSYEQYF TGTGCCAGCAGGGGGGGCATAAGCTCCTACGAGCAGTACTTC few TRBJ2-7 TRBV7-8 14 -
CASSPGASTDTQYF TGTGCCAGCAGCCCAGGGGCTAGCACAGATACGCAGTATTTT medium-sized TRBJ2-3 TRBV7-9 14 -
CASSAPSLGYGYTF TGTGCCAGCAGCGCGCCCAGCCTCGGATATGGCTACACCTTC - TRBJ1-2 TRBV11-2 14 -
CASSQDAGNTIYF TGTGCCAGCAGCCAAGACGCGGGAAACACCATATATTTT few TRBJ1-3 TRBV11-1 13 -
CATSRDRGDGELFF TGTGCCACCAGCAGAGATAGAGGCGACGGGGAGCTGTTTTTT - TRBJ2-2 TRBV15 14 -
CASSEGRGWGQETQYF TGCGCCAGCAGTGAGGGGCGGGGCTGGGGTCAAGAGACCCAGTACTTC - TRBJ2-5 TRBV10-2 16 -
CANEQWAGGTGELFF TGTGCCAACGAACAGTGGGCTGGGGGCACCGGGGAGCTGTTTTTT - TRBJ2-2 TRBV30 15 -
CASSPSFGPGRMNTEAFF TGCGCCAGCAGCCCGTCTTTCGGACCCGGCCGCATGAACACTGAAGCTTTCTTT - TRBJ1-1 TRBV4-1 18 -
CASSLGGPSNQPQHF TGCGCCAGCAGCTTGGGGGGTCCGAGCAATCAGCCCCAGCATTTT - TRBJ1-5 TRBV5-1 15 -
CASSLTGGGTDTQYF TGTGCCAGCAGCTTAACAGGGGGAGGGACAGATACGCAGTATTTT - TRBJ2-3 TRBV7-9 15 -
CASSPAMTNTEAFF TGTGCCAGCAGCCCTGCTATGACCAACACTGAAGCTTTCTTT - TRBJ1-1 TRBV5-4 14 -
CASSPTGQMKNYGYTF TGTGCCAGCAGCCCGACAGGGCAAATGAAAAACTATGGCTACACCTTC - TRBJ1-2 TRBV5-4 16 TRBD1
CATSRDRGSGRNEQFF TGTGCCACCAGCAGAGATCGGGGTAGCGGGAGAAATGAGCAGTTCTTC - TRBJ2-1 TRBV15 16 TRBD2
CASSPGHYSYNEQFF TGTGCCAGCAGCCCGGGACATTACTCCTACAATGAGCAGTTCTTC - TRBJ2-1 TRBV14 15 -
CASSRASGTKETQYF TGTGCCAGCTCACGGGCTAGCGGGACAAAAGAGACCCAGTACTTC - TRBJ2-5 TRBV18 15 TRBD2
CASSLPGGDEQYF TGTGCCAGCAGCCTCCCAGGAGGGGACGAGCAGTACTTC - TRBJ2-7 TRBV11-2 13 -
CASSAIAGDTDTQYF TGTGCCAGCAGCGCTATAGCGGGAGACACAGATACGCAGTATTTT - TRBJ2-3 TRBV9 15 TRBD2
CASSLSLTGGSEKLFF TGCGCCAGCAGCTTGTCCCTAACAGGGGGGAGTGAAAAACTGTTTTTT - TRBJ1-4 TRBV5-1 16 TRBD1
CASSPNSYNTEAFF TGTGCCAGCTCCCCTAACAGCTATAACACTGAAGCTTTCTTT - TRBJ1-1 TRBV18 14 -
CSVGLRPFPDTQYF TGCAGCGTTGGACTTCGCCCTTTCCCAGATACGCAGTATTTT - TRBJ2-3 TRBV29-1 14 -
CASSNSGDHREQYF TGTGCCAGCAGCAACTCAGGGGACCATCGCGAGCAGTACTTC - TRBJ2-7 TRBV14 14 -
CASSLVVGTDTQYF TGTGCCAGCAGCTTAGTAGTTGGGACAGATACGCAGTATTTT - TRBJ2-3 TRBV7-2 14 -
CASQGLQEQYF TGTGCCAGCCAGGGACTTCAGGAGCAGTATTTT - TRBJ2-3 TRBV28 11 -
CASSVNTDYGYTF TGTGCCAGCAGCGTTAACACCGATTATGGCTACACCTTC - TRBJ1-2 TRBV7-6 13 -
CASHGGAFSGNTIYF TGTGCCAGCCACGGGGGGGCATTCTCTGGAAACACCATATATTTT - TRBJ1-3 TRBV5-4 15 -
CASSERTSFTEQFF TGTGCTAGCAGCGAGCGGACTAGCTTTACTGAGCAGTTCTTC - TRBJ2-1 TRBV7-7 14 TRBD2
CASSPPGQGYNEQFF TGTGCCAGCAGTCCGCCGGGACAGGGTTACAATGAGCAGTTCTTC few TRBJ2-1 TRBV7-9 15 TRBD1